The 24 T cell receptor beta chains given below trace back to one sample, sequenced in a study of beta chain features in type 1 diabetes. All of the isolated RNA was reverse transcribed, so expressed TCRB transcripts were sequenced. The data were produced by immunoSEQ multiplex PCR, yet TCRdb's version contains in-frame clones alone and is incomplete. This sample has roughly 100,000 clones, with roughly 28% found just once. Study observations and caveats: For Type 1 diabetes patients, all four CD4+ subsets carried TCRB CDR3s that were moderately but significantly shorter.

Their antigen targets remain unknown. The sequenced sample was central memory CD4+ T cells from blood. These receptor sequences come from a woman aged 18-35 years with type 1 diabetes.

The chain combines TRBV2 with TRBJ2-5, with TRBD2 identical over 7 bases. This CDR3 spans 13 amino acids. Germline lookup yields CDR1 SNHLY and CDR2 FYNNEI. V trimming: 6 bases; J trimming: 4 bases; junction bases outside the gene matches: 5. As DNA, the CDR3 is TGTGCCAGCAGCCAAGGACTAGTAGAGACCCAGTACTTC. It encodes CASSQGLVETQYF.

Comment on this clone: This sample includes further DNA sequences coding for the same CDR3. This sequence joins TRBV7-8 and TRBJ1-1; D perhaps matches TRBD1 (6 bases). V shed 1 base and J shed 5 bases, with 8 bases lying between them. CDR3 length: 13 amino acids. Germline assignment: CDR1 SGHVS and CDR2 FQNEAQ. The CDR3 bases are TGTGCCAGCAGCTTAGGGCAGGGGACTGAAGCTTTCTTT. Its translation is CASSLGQGTEAFF.

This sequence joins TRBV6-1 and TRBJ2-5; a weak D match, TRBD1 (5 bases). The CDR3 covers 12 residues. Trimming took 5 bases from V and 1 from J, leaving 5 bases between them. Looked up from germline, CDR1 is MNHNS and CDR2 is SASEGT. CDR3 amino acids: CASSQGQETQYF. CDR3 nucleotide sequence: TGTGCCAGCAGTCAGGGCCAAGAGACCCAGTACTTC.

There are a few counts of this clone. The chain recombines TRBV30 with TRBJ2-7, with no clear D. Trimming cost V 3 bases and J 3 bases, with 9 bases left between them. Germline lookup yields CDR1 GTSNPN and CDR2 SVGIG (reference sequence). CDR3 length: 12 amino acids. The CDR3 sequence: CAWSPAVYEQYF. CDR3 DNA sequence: TGTGCCTGGAGCCCGGCGGTCTACGAGCAGTACTTC.

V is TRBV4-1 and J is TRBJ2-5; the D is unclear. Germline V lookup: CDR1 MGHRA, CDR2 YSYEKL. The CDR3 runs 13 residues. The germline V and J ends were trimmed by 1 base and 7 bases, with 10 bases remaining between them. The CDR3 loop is CASSQGPPGTQYF. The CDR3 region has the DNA TGCGCCAGCAGCCAAGGCCCGCCGGGGACCCAGTACTTC.

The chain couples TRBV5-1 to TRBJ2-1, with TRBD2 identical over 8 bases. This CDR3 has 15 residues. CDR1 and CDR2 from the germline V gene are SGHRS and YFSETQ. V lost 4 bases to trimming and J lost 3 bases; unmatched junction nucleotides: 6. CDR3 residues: CASSPQRESYNEQFF. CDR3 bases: TGCGCCAGCAGCCCCCAGCGGGAGAGCTACAATGAGCAGTTCTTC.

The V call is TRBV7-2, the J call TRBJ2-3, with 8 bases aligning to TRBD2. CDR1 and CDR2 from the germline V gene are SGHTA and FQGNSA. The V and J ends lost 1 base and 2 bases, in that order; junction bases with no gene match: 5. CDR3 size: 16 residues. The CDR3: CASSLGLAGSTDTQYF. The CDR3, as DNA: TGTGCCAGCAGCTTAGGGCTAGCGGGTTCCACAGATACGCAGTATTTT. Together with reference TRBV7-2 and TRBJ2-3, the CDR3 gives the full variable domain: GAGVSQSPSNKVTEKGKDVELRCDPISGHTALYWYRQSLGQGLEFLIYFQGNSAPDKSGLPSDRFSAERTGGSVSTLTIQRTQQEDSAVYLCASSLGLAGSTDTQYFGPGTRLTVL.

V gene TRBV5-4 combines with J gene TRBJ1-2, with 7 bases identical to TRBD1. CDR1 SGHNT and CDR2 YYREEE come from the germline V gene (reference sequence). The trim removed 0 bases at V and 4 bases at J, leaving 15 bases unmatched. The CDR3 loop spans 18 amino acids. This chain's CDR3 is CASSLGIGRGNAAYGYTF. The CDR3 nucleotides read TGTGCCAGCAGCTTGGGTATTGGCAGGGGGAATGCGGCCTATGGCTACACCTTC. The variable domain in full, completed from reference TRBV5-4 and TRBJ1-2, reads ETGVTQSPTHLIKTRGQQVTLRCSSQSGHNTVSWYQQALGQGPQFIFQYYREEENGRGNFPPRFSGLQFPNYSSELNVNALELDDSALYLCASSLGIGRGNAAYGYTFGSGTRLTVV.

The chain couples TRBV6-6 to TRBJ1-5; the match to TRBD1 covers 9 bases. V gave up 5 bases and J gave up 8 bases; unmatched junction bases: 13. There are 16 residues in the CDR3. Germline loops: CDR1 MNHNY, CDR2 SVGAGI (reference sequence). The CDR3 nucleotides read TGTGCCAGCAGTCCTTCCGGGACAGGGTATAGAAAGCCCCAGCATTTT. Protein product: CASSPSGTGYRKPQHF.

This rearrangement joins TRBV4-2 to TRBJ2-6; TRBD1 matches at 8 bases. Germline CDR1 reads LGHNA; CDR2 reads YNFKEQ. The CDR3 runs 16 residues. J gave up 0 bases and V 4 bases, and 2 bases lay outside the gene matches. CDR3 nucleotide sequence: TGTGCCAGCAGCCGGGACAGGACCTCTGGGGCCAACGTCCTGACTTTC. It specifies CASSRDRTSGANVLTF.

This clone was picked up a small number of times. The CDR3 reads CASSEMRAKNIQYF. In DNA, the CDR3 is TGTGCCAGCAGTGAGATGCGGGCCAAAAACATTCAGTACTTC. The V gene is TRBV7-2, the J gene TRBJ2-4; D gene unclear. This CDR3 contains 14 residues. The germline CDR1 and CDR2 sequences are SGHTA and FQGNSA. V was cut by 6 bases and J by 1 base, with 10 bases left in between.

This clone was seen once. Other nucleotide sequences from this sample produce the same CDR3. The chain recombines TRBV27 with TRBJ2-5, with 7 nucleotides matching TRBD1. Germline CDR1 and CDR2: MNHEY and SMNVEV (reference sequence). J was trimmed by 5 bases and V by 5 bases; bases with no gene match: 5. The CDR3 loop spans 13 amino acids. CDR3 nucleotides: TGTGCCAGCAGTCCAAGGGGGCGGGAGACCCAGTACTTC. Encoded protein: CASSPRGRETQYF.

The CDR3 loop reads CASTLGGARDYGYTF. CDR3 nucleotides: TGTGCCAGCACCCTAGGCGGCGCCCGGGACTATGGCTACACCTTC. The chain has TRBV6-1 and TRBJ1-2, with unresolved D. From germline, CDR1 is MNHNS and CDR2 SASEGT. CDR3 length: 15 amino acids. The V and J ends lost 7 bases and 3 bases respectively, with 18 bases between them.

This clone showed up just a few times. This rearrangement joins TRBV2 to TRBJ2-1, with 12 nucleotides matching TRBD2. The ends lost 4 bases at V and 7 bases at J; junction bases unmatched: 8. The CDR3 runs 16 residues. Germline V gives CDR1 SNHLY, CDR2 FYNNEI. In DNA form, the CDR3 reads TGTGCCAGCAGTGTAGGTCTAGCGGGAGGGTCTAATGAGCAGTTCTTC. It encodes CASSVGLAGGSNEQFF.

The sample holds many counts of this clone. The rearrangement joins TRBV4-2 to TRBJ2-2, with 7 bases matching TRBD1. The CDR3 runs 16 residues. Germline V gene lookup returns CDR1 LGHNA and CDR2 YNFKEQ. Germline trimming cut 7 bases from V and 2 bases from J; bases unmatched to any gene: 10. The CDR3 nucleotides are TGTGCCAGCACCTACACCGGGACAGCAAACACCGGGGAGCTGTTTTTT. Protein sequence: CASTYTGTANTGELFF.

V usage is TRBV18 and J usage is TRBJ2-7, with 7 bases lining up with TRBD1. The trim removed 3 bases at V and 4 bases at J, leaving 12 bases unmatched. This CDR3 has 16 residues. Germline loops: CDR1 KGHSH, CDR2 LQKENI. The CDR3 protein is CASSPPGQMGDYEQYF. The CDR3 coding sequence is TGTGCCAGCTCACCCCCGGGACAGATGGGAGATTACGAGCAGTACTTC.

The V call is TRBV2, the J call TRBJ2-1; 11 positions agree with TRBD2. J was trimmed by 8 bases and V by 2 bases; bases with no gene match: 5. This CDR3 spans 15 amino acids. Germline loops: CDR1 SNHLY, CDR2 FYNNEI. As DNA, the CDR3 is TGTGCCAGCAGTGAAACTAGCGGGAGTCGGGATGAGCAGTTCTTC. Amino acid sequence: CASSETSGSRDEQFF.

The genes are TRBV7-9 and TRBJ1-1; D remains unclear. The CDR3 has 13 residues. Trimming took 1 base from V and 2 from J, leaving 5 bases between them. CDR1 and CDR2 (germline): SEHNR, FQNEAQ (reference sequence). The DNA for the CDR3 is TGTGCCAGCAGCTTAGGACAAAACACTGAAGCTTTCTTT. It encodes CASSLGQNTEAFF.

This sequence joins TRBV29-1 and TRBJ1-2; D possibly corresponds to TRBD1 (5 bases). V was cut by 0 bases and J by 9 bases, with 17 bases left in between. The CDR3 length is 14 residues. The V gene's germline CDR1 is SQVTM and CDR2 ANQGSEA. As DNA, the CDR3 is TGCAGCGTTGAAGATTGGATAGGGACTAAAAGCTACACCTTC. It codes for CSVEDWIGTKSYTF.

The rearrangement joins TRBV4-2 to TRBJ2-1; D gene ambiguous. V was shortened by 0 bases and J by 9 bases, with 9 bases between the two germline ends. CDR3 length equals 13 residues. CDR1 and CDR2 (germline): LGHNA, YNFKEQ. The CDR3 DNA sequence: TGTGCCAGCAGCCAAGATCGTGGCCCTGAGCAGTTCTTC. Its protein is CASSQDRGPEQFF.

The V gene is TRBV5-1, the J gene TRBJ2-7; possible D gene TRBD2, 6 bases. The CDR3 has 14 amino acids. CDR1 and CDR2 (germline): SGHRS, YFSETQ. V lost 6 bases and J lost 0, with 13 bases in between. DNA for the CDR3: TGCGCCAGCACGTCGGCGGGAAGCTCCTACGAGCAGTACTTC. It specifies CASTSAGSSYEQYF.

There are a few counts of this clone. DNA for the CDR3: TGTGCCAGCTCACCAATGGGACAGACTACAGATACGCAGTATTTT. Translating it yields CASSPMGQTTDTQYF. The genes are TRBV18 and TRBJ2-3, with 7 bases identical to TRBD1. The CDR3 totals 15 residues. V was clipped by 2 bases and J by 3 bases; unmatched bases: 5. Per germline, CDR1 KGHSH and CDR2 LQKENI.

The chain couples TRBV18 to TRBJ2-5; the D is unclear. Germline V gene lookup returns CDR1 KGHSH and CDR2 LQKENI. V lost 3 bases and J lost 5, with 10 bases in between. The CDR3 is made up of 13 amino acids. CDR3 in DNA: TGTGCCAGCTCACCCGACCTGGAGGAGACCCAGTACTTC. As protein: CASSPDLEETQYF.

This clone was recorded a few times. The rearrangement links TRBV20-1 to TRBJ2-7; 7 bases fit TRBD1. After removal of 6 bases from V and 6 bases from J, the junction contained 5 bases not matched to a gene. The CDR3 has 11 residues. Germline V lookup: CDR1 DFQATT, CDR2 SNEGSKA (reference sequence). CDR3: CSASTGREQYV. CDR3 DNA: TGCAGTGCCTCGACAGGGCGCGAGCAGTACGTC.